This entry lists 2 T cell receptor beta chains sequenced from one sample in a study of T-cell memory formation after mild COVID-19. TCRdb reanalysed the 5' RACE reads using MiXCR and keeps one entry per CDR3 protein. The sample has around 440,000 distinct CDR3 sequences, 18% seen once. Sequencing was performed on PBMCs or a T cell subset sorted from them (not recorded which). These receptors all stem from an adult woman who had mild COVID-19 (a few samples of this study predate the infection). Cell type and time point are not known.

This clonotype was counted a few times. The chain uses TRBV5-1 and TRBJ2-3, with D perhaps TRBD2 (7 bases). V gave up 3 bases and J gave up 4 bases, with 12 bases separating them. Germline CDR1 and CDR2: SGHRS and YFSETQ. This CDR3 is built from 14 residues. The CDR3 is CASSSRGRADTQYF. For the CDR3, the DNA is TGCGCCAGCAGCTCGCGGGGGCGGGCAGATACGCAGTATTTT.

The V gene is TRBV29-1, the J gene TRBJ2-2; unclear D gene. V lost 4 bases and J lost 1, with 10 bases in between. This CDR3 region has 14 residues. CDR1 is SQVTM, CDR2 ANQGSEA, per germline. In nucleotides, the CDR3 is TGCAGCGTTGGATGGCACTTGAACACCGGGGAGCTGTTTTTT. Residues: CSVGWHLNTGELFF.